This note documents a single T cell receptor (beta chain) sequence. It was with a sample-barcoded 5' primer and a J-beta primer mix that a second PCR of roughly 6 to 12 cycles was run. All cDNA molecules were each tagged by a template-switch adaptor with 12 random nucleotides. TCRdb reanalysed the 5' RACE reads using MiXCR and keeps one entry per CDR3 protein. The sample holds approximately 780,000 distinct CDR3 sequences; around 25% are singletons and the top ten take 2.5% to 3.5%. This entry is derived from a study of blood T cells in healthy people across ages. The germline V gene encodes CDR1 LNHDA and CDR2 SQIVND (reference sequence). The V segment lost 4 bases and the J segment 4 bases; nucleotides outside the gene matches: 8. The CDR3 is 16 residues long. These data were also reused for a study on T cells of mothers and their children. Per that study: Five or six children, together with their three healthy Caucasian mothers, made up the donors. Detection yielded no persistent microchimeric T cell clones.

The J gene is TRBJ1-5, the V gene TRBV19, with TRBD1 matching 9 bases. The source material was blood. This TCR was sampled from a boy younger than 18 in good health. The CDR3 DNA sequence: TGTGCCAGTAGTAGTTACGGGACAGGGATGAATCAGCCCCAGCATTTT. Translation: CASSSYGTGMNQPQHF. Supplemented by reference TRBV19 and TRBJ1-5, the full variable domain reads DGGITQSPKYLFRKEGQNVTLSCEQNLNHDAMYWYRQDPGQGLRLIYYSQIVNDFQKGDIAEGYSVSREKKESFPLTVTSAQKNPTAFYLCASSSYGTGMNQPQHFGDGTRLSIL.